These 25 T cell receptor beta chains originate from one sample sequenced in a study of blood T cell repertoires in COVID-19. The table came from immunoSEQ multiplex PCR; TCRdb's copy has only in-frame clones and leaves some out. The sample records approximately 70,000 clones, roughly 71% being singletons. The sequenced sample was peripheral blood. The receptor source for this set is a man aged 60-69 years with COVID-19, enrolled during active disease.

The rearrangement links TRBV10-1 to TRBJ2-2; TRBD1 is a possible D gene (6 bases). CDR3 size: 14 residues. Germline-derived CDR1 and CDR2 are WNHNN and SYGVQD (reference sequence). The ends were cut back, 6 bases at V and 2 bases at J, with 10 bases in the middle. The CDR3 here is CASRRDTNTGELFF. CDR3 DNA: TGCGCCAGCAGACGGGACACCAACACCGGGGAGCTGTTTTTT.

V usage is TRBV5-1 and J usage is TRBJ2-5, with D possibly being TRBD2 (5 bases). Trimming took 0 bases from V and 1 from J, leaving 10 bases between them. The germline V gene has CDR1 SGHRS and CDR2 YFSETQ. The CDR3 consists of 15 residues. CDR3 sequence (DNA): TGCGCCAGCAGCTTGGTATCGGGGTCCCAAGAGACCCAGTACTTC. Translation: CASSLVSGSQETQYF.

V usage is TRBV7-2 and J usage is TRBJ2-7, with 10 bases matching TRBD1. CDR1 is SGHTA and CDR2 is FQGNSA in the germline V gene. V was clipped by 5 bases and J by 9 bases; unmatched bases: 7. The CDR3 loop spans 13 amino acids. This chain's CDR3 is CASSQPGQGSQYF. CDR3 nucleotides: TGTGCCAGCAGCCAGCCGGGACAGGGGTCGCAGTACTTC.

This sequence joins TRBV5-4 and TRBJ2-3, with 7 bases identical to TRBD1. J lost 4 bases, V lost 0 bases, and 2 bases had no gene match. The CDR3 has 14 amino acids. Per the germline V gene, CDR1 is SGHNT and CDR2 is YYREEE (reference sequence). CDR3 nucleotides: TGTGCCAGCAGCTTGGGACAGGGCCCAGATACGCAGTATTTT. Translation gives CASSLGQGPDTQYF.

CDR3 nucleotides: TGTGCCAGCAGCTTAGGAGGATCGGGTTCACCCCTCCACTTT. Its protein is CASSLGGSGSPLHF. The V call is TRBV11-2, the J call TRBJ1-6; D is unclear. The V gene's germline CDR1 is SGHAT and CDR2 FQNNGV. There are 14 residues in the CDR3. Trimming removed 1 base from V and 9 bases from J, with 10 bases in between.

The rearrangement joins TRBV9 to TRBJ2-1; 10 nucleotides align to TRBD2. The CDR3 is 15 amino acids. Germline CDR1 SGDLS, CDR2 YYNGEE. Trimming removed 4 bases from V and 6 bases from J; junction bases left unmatched: 7. This chain's CDR3 is CASSIGTSARNEQFF. In DNA form, the CDR3 reads TGTGCCAGCAGCATCGGGACTAGCGCCCGCAATGAGCAGTTCTTC. The full variable domain, completed using reference TRBV9 and TRBJ2-1, is DSGVTQTPKHLITATGQRVTLRCSPRSGDLSVYWYQQSLDQGLQFLIQYYNGEERAKGNILERFSAQQFPDLHSELNLSSLELGDSALYFCASSIGTSARNEQFFGPGTRLTVL.

This clone was detected only a few times. The chain has TRBV5-1 and TRBJ2-1; D is perhaps TRBD2 (6 bases). Trimming pared 4 bases from V and 5 bases from J, leaving 16 bases between. The CDR3 has 15 amino acids. Germline lookup yields CDR1 SGHRS and CDR2 YFSETQ. CDR3 nucleotides: TGCGCCAGCAGCCCCGGAGGCGGGGCCGACAATGAGCAGTTCTTC. Protein product: CASSPGGGADNEQFF.

The genes are TRBV29-1 and TRBJ2-2; D uncertain. Germline CDR1 SQVTM, CDR2 ANQGSEA. The CDR3 covers 13 residues. V was trimmed by 5 bases and J by 5 bases, leaving 12 bases between them. The CDR3 DNA reads TGCAGCGTTCGGTCCTTAGAGACCGGGGAGCTGTTTTTT. Protein sequence: CSVRSLETGELFF.

The chain uses TRBV21-1 and TRBJ1-2; no DNA check was done on the table's D call, TRBD1. TRBV21-1 is reported as a pseudogene. The CDR3 length is 17 residues. The CDR3 sequence: CASTKGWQGNSNYGYTF. The CDR3 DNA sequence: TGTGCCAGCACTAAGGGGTGGCAGGGAAACTCTAACTATGGCTACACCTTC.

The chain carries TRBV9 and TRBJ2-5, with TRBD1 matching 7 bases. The germline CDR1 and CDR2 sequences are SGDLS and YYNGEE. J was trimmed by 3 bases and V by 4 bases; bases with no gene match: 3. There are 13 residues in the CDR3. DNA of the CDR3: TGTGCCAGCAGCCGACAGGGCAAAGAGACCCAGTACTTC. This encodes CASSRQGKETQYF.

The V call is TRBV5-1, the J call TRBJ1-3, with TRBD1 matching over 8 bases. The germline gives CDR1 SGHRS, CDR2 YFSETQ. The CDR3 extends over 15 amino acids. J was trimmed by 3 bases and V by 0 bases; bases with no gene match: 2. The CDR3 region is CASSLDTGGGNTIYF. In nucleotides, the CDR3 is TGCGCCAGCAGCTTGGATACAGGGGGTGGAAACACCATATATTTT.

This clone was counted a single time. The chain recombines TRBV18 with TRBJ1-1, with D possibly matching TRBD1 (5 bases). There are 12 residues in the CDR3. V gave up 0 bases and J gave up 6 bases, with 5 bases separating them. Germline CDR1 and CDR2: KGHSH and LQKENI. The CDR3 DNA follows: TGTGCCAGCTCACCACCGACAGCTGAAGCTTTCTTT. It codes for CASSPPTAEAFF.

The chain joins TRBV19 to TRBJ2-2; TRBD2 might be the D (6 bases). Germline loops: CDR1 LNHDA, CDR2 SQIVND (reference sequence). The CDR3 is 16 amino acids. Trimming took 3 bases from V and 7 from J, leaving 18 bases between them. CDR3 residues: CASSMGGARMGGELFF. CDR3 nucleotides: TGTGCCAGTAGTATGGGGGGTGCCCGCATGGGCGGGGAGCTGTTTTTT. Filled out from reference TRBV19 and TRBJ2-2, the complete variable domain reads DGGITQSPKYLFRKEGQNVTLSCEQNLNHDAMYWYRQDPGQGLRLIYYSQIVNDFQKGDIAEGYSVSREKKESFPLTVTSAQKNPTAFYLCASSMGGARMGGELFFGEGSRLTVL.

The chain recombines TRBV7-3 with TRBJ2-5; 7 nucleotides agree with TRBD2. The V gene end was trimmed by 5 bases and the J gene end by 5 bases; junction bases not matched to a gene: 5. The CDR3 has 13 residues. Germline CDR1 is SGHTA and CDR2 is FQGTGA. CDR3 sequence (DNA): TGTGCCAGCAGCCGGACTAGTAGGGAGACCCAGTACTTC. The encoded protein is CASSRTSRETQYF.

This clone was counted only a few times. The V and J genes are TRBV30 and TRBJ1-1, with TRBD1 matching over 7 bases. Trimming took 0 bases from V and 6 from J; bases not matched to a gene: 4. CDR1 is GTSNPN, CDR2 SVGIG, per germline (reference sequence). The CDR3 spans 13 residues. The CDR3 reads CAWSVGGGPEAFF. DNA for the CDR3: TGTGCCTGGAGTGTAGGAGGGGGCCCTGAAGCTTTCTTT. Full variable domain (rest looked up from reference TRBV30 and TRBJ1-1): SQTIHQWPATLVQPVGSPLSLECTVEGTSNPNLYWYRQAAGRGLQLLFYSVGIGQISSEVPQNLSASRPQDRQFILSSKKLLLSDSGFYLCAWSVGGGPEAFFGQGTRLTVV.

There are a few counts of this clone. CDR3 loop: CASSFPGTGKGYTF. CDR3 DNA: TGTGCCAGCAGCTTCCCCGGGACAGGGAAAGGCTACACCTTC. V usage is TRBV5-5 and J usage is TRBJ1-2, with 9 bases aligning to TRBD1. Germline V gene sequence: CDR1 SGHKS, CDR2 YYEKEE (reference sequence). V lost 2 bases and J lost 8; bases outside the gene matches: 7. The CDR3 has 14 amino acids.

The chain has TRBV6-1 and TRBJ1-4, with D possibly TRBD1 on 6 matching bases. This CDR3 spans 14 amino acids. Trimming took 2 bases from V and 5 from J, leaving 9 bases between them. Germline CDR1 MNHNS, CDR2 SASEGT. The CDR3 sequence is CASSESRGNEKLFF. The DNA for the CDR3 is TGTGCCAGCAGTGAATCGAGGGGGAATGAAAAACTGTTTTTT.

This clone was seen just once. This chain uses TRBV7-2 with TRBJ1-6; D may be TRBD1 (5 bases). The CDR3 has 15 amino acids. Deletions cut 1 base from V and 10 bases from J, with 14 bases between. The germline CDR1 and CDR2 sequences are SGHTA and FQGNSA. CDR3 protein: CASSLVWGAESPLHF. The CDR3 region has the DNA TGTGCCAGCAGCTTAGTTTGGGGCGCGGAGTCACCCCTCCACTTT.

The chain recombines TRBV4-2 with TRBJ2-6, with D unresolved. The CDR3 loop spans 16 amino acids. CDR1 and CDR2 from the germline V gene are LGHNA and YNFKEQ. The V end was cut by 5 bases, the J end by 0 bases, with 11 bases between. CDR3 loop: CASSLILSSGANVLTF. The CDR3 nucleotides read TGTGCCAGCAGCTTAATTCTTAGCTCTGGGGCCAACGTCCTGACTTTC.

The rearrangement links TRBV5-1 to TRBJ2-5; 7 bases agree with TRBD2. The CDR3 contains 14 residues. V dropped 1 base and J dropped 4; count of bases not matched to a gene: 4. Germline CDR1 and CDR2: SGHRS and YFSETQ. CDR3 loop: CASSLSLAAETQYF. The CDR3 coding sequence is TGCGCCAGCAGCTTGTCCCTAGCGGCAGAGACCCAGTACTTC.

This chain links TRBV12-5 with TRBJ1-6; D not resolved. V was shortened by 4 bases and J by 7 bases, with 5 bases between the two germline ends. Germline V CDR1 and CDR2: LGHNT, FRNRAP. The CDR3 totals 12 residues. The CDR3 coding sequence is TGTGCTAGTGGTTACGGGAATTCACCCCTCCACTTT. Translating it yields CASGYGNSPLHF.

The chain carries TRBV7-3 and TRBJ1-2; D unresolved. The CDR3 has 12 amino acids. The ends were cut back, 3 bases at V and 4 bases at J, with 6 bases in the middle. Germline V gene data show CDR1 as SGHTA and CDR2 as FQGTGA. CDR3 region: CASSLEGYGYTF. The CDR3, as DNA: TGTGCCAGCAGCTTGGAGGGCTATGGCTACACCTTC.

This clone was detected a few times. The chain recombines TRBV10-3 with TRBJ2-7, with 7 bases identical to TRBD1. Per the germline V gene, CDR1 is ENHRY and CDR2 is SYGVKD. CDR3 length equals 14 residues. The V and J ends lost 7 bases and 0 bases, in that order; junction bases with no gene match: 6. The CDR3 loop is CAITRTGSSYEQYF. The CDR3 nucleotides read TGTGCCATCACCCGGACAGGCAGCTCCTACGAGCAGTACTTC.

The chain recombines TRBV2 with TRBJ1-2; 7 positions match TRBD1. Looked up from germline, CDR1 is SNHLY and CDR2 is FYNNEI. The CDR3 covers 14 residues. Losses at the gene ends were 0 bases for V and 8 bases for J; bases not matched to a gene: 6. DNA of the CDR3: TGTGCCAGCAGTGAAGCGCGGCAGGGGGGAGGCTACACCTTC. It specifies CASSEARQGGGYTF. Filled out from reference TRBV2 and TRBJ1-2, the complete variable domain reads EPEVTQTPSHQVTQMGQEVILRCVPISNHLYFYWYRQILGQKVEFLVSFYNNEISEKSEIFDDQFSVERPDGSNFTLKIRSTKLEDSAMYFCASSEARQGGGYTFGSGTRLTVV.

This clone came up once. The rearrangement joins TRBV27 to TRBJ1-4, with a tentative D call TRBD1 (6 bases). Per germline, CDR1 MNHEY and CDR2 SMNVEV (reference sequence). The germline V and J ends were trimmed by 5 bases and 4 bases, with 11 bases remaining between them. The length of the CDR3 is 14 residues. The CDR3 region has the DNA TGTGCCAGCAGTCCGGACAGATATAATGAAAAACTGTTTTTT. Translation: CASSPDRYNEKLFF. Based on the CDR3 plus reference TRBV27 and TRBJ1-4, the full variable domain is EAQVTQNPRYLITVTGKKLTVTCSQNMNHEYMSWYRQDPGLGLRQIYYSMNVEVTDKGDVPEGYKVSRKEKRNFPLILESPSPNQTSLYFCASSPDRYNEKLFFGSGTQLSVL.